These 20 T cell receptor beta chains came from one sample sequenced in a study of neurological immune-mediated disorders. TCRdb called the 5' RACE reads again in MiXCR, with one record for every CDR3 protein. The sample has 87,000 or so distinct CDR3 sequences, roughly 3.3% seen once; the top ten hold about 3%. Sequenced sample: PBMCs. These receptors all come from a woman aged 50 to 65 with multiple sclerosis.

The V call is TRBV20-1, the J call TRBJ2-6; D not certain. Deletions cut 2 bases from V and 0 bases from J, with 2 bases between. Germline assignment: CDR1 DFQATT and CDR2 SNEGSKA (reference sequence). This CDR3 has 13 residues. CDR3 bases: TGCAGTGCTAGAATCTCTGGGGCCAACGTCCTGACTTTC. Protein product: CSARISGANVLTF.

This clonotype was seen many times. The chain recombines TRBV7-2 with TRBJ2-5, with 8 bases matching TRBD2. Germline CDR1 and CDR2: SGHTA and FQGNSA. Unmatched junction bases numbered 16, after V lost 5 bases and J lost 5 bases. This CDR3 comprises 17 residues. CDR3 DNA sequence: TGTGCCAGCAGCGAAGGTGGAGCGGGGGTTAGGGCGGAGACCCAGTACTTC. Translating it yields CASSEGGAGVRAETQYF.

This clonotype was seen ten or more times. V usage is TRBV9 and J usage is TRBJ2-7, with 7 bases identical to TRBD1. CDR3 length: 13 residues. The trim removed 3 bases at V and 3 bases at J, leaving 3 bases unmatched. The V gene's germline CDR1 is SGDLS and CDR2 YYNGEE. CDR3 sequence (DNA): TGTGCCAGCAGCGGAACAGGGGACTACGAGCAGTACTTC. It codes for CASSGTGDYEQYF.

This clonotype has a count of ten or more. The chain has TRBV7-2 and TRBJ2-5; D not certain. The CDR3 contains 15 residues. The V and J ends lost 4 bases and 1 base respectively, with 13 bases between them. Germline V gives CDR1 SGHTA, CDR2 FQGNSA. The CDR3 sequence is CASSSVLEPQETQYF. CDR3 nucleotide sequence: TGTGCCAGCAGCTCCGTTCTAGAGCCCCAAGAGACCCAGTACTTC.

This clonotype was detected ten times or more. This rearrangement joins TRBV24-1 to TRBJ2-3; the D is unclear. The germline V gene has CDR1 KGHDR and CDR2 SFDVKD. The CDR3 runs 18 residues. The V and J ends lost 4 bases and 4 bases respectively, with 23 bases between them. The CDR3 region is CATSDQKGKGFSADTQYF. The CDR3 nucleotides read TGTGCCACCAGTGACCAAAAAGGGAAGGGTTTCAGCGCAGATACGCAGTATTTT.

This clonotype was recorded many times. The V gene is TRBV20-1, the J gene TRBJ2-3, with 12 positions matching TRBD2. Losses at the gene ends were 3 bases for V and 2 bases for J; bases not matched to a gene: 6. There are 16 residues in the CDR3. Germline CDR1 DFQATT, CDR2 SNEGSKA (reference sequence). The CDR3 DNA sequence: TGCAGTGCTAGGGCACTAGCGGGGGGCATCACAGATACGCAGTATTTT. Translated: CSARALAGGITDTQYF.

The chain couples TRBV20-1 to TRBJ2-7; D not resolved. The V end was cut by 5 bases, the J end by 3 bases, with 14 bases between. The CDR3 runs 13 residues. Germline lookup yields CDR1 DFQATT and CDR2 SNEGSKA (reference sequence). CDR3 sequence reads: CSASNPRHYEQYF. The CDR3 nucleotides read TGCAGTGCTTCCAACCCCCGGCACTACGAGCAGTACTTC.

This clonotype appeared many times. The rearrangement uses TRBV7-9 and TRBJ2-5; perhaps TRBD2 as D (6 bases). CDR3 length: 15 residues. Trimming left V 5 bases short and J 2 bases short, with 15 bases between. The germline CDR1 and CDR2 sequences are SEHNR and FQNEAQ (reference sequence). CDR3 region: CASSARSSVQETQYF. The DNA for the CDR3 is TGTGCCAGCAGCGCTAGATCTAGCGTTCAAGAGACCCAGTACTTC. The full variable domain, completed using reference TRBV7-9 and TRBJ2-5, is DTGVSQNPRHKITKRGQNVTFRCDPISEHNRLYWYRQTLGQGPEFLTYFQNEAQLEKSRLLSDRFSAERPKGSFSTLEIQRTEQGDSAMYLCASSARSSVQETQYFGPGTRLLVL.

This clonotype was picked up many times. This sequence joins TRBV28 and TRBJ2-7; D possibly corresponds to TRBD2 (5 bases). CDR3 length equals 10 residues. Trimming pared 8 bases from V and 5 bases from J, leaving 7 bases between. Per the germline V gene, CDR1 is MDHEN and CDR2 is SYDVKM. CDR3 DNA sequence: TGTGCCAGCGGGAGAGACGAGCAGTACTTC. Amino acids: CASGRDEQYF.

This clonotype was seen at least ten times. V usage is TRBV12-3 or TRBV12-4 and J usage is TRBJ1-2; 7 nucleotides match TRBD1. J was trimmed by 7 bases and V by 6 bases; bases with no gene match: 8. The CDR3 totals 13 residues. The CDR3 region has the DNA TGTGCCAGCAGCCAAGCCAACAGGGGTGGCTACACCTTC. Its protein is CASSQANRGGYTF.

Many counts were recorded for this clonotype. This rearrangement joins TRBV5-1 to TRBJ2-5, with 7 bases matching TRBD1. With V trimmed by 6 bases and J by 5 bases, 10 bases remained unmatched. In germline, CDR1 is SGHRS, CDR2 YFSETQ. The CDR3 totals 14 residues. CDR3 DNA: TGCGCCAGCACCCGGGACAGAATAAGCGAGACCCAGTACTTC. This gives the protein CASTRDRISETQYF.

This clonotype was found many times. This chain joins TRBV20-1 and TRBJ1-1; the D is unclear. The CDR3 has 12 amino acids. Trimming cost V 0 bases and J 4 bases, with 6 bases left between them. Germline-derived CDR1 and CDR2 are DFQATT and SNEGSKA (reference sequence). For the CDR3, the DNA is TGCAGTGCTAGAGACCCCCTCACTGAAGCTTTCTTT. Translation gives CSARDPLTEAFF.

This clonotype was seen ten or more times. The CDR3 DNA sequence: TGTGCCAGCAGCCAAATCCCTAGCGATCTGTACTTC. This codes for CASSQIPSDLYF. The V gene is TRBV3-1, the J gene TRBJ2-4; TRBD2 is a possible D gene (6 bases). Deletions cut 2 bases from V and 15 bases from J, with 14 bases between. Germline CDR1 and CDR2: LGHDT and YNNKEL (reference sequence). The CDR3 consists of 12 residues.

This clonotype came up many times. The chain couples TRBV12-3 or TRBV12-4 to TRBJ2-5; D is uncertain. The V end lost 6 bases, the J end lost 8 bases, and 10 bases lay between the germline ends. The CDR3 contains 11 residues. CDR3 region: CASRKIGTQYF. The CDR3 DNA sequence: TGTGCCAGCAGAAAGATCGGAACCCAGTACTTC.

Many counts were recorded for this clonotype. CDR3 DNA: TGTGCCAGCAGCTTGGTGGCAGCCTGGAATGAGCAGTTCTTC. It encodes CASSLVAAWNEQFF. This chain links TRBV5-5 with TRBJ2-1; D is uncertain. V shed 0 bases and J shed 7 bases, with 11 bases lying between them. CDR3 length equals 14 residues. Looked up from germline, CDR1 is SGHKS and CDR2 is YYEKEE (reference sequence).

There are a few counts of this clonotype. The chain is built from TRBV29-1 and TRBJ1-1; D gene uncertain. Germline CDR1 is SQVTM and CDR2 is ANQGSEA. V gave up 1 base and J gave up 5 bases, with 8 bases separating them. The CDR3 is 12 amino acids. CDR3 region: CSVEGRRTEAFF. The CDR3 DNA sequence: TGCAGCGTTGAAGGCCGGAGGACTGAAGCTTTCTTT. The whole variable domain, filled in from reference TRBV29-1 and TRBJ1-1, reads SAVISQKPSRDICQRGTSLTIQCQVDSQVTMMFWYRQQPGQSLTLIATANQGSEATYESGFVIDKFPISRPNLTFSTLTVSNMSPEDSSIYLCSVEGRRTEAFFGQGTRLTVV.

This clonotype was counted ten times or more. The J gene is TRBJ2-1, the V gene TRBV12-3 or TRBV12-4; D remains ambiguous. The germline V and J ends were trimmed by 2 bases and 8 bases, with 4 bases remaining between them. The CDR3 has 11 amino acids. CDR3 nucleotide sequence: TGTGCCAGCAGTTTATCGCATGAGCAGTTCTTC. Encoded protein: CASSLSHEQFF.

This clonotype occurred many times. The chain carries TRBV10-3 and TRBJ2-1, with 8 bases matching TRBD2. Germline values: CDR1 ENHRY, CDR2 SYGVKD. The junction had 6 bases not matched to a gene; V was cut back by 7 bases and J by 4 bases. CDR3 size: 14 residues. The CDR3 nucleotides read TGTGCCATCAAACCGGGGGGGCCATACAATGAGCAGTTCTTC. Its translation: CAIKPGGPYNEQFF.

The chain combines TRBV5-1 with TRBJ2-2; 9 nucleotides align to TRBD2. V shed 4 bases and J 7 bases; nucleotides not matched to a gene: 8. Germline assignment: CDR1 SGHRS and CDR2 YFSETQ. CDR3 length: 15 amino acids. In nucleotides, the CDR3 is TGCGCCAGCAGCAAAATAGCGGGGGTCGACGGGGAGCTGTTTTTT. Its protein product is CASSKIAGVDGELFF.

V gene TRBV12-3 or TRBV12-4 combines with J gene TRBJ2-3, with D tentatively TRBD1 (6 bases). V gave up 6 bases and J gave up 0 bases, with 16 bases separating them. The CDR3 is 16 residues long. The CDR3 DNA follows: TGTGCCAGCAGGGAACAGGGTTTAAGGAGCACAGATACGCAGTATTTT. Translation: CASREQGLRSTDTQYF.